This T cell receptor (beta chain) was identified during a study of CD4+ T cells in melanoma. Whole-study findings and limits: CD8+ T cell, macrophage and B cell function reportedly correlated with neoantigen-specific CD4+ T cells. Diverse differentiation states were reported for melanoma neoantigen-specific CD4+ T cells.

Germline CDR1 and CDR2: MGHRA and YSYEKL. Germline trimming cut 0 bases from V and 6 bases from J; bases unmatched to any gene: 11. This CDR3 spans 18 amino acids. The repertoire was sequenced with immunoSEQ multiplex PCR; TCRdb's copy has only in-frame clones and lacks some. There are about 15,000 clones in the sample; about 66% occur only once, and 11% to 15% lies in the top ten. A remark on this clone: Its antigen is undetermined.

Sequencing was performed on cells from a culture (not recorded whether cultured in vitro). The clonotype was recovered from a human donor with melanoma. V usage is TRBV4-1 and J usage is TRBJ2-1, with 10 bases lining up with TRBD2. DNA for the CDR3: TGCGCCAGCAGCCAAGATTGGCTAGCGGGGGAGTCTGGCAATGAGCAGTTCTTC. Translation: CASSQDWLAGESGNEQFF.